The clone carrying this T cell receptor (beta chain) was seen just once. This sample was taken from a study of beta chain features in type 1 diabetes. The CDR3 length is 12 residues. Germline V gene sequence: CDR1 SGHRS, CDR2 YFSETQ. Trimming took off 3 bases at V and 2 bases at J, with 4 bases between the two ends. Sequenced material consisted of expressed TCRB transcripts (all of the isolated RNA was reverse transcribed). Profiling relied on immunoSEQ multiplex PCR, and the TCRdb table lists in-frame clones only, not all of them. The table shows roughly 25,000 clones, with roughly three quarters occurring only once.

What was sequenced was Tregs from blood. V is TRBV5-1 and J is TRBJ2-3; D ambiguous. This clonotype was sampled from a middle-aged woman in good health. In nucleotides, the CDR3 is TGCGCCAGCAGCTCCTTCACAGATACGCAGTATTTT. Its translation is CASSSFTDTQYF. Variable domain in full (rest from reference TRBV5-1 and TRBJ2-3): KAGVTQTPRYLIKTRGQQVTLSCSPISGHRSVSWYQQTPGQGLQFLFEYFSETQRNKGNFPGRFSGRQFSNSRSEMNVSTLELGDSALYLCASSSFTDTQYFGPGTRLTVL.